What follows is one TCR beta chain and its context. The antigen remains unidentified. TCRdb keeps only in-frame clones here, not all; method: immunoSEQ multiplex PCR. The data hold approximately 9,500 clones, with around four fifths observed a single time. This sample was included in a study of somatic mutations in cytotoxic T cells in rheumatoid arthritis. For the study at large: Patient blood (around 30 ml EDTA) was taken immediately after diagnosis and before treatment. Regarding the study as a whole: The largest CD8+ clone made up over 20% of CD8+ cells in about an eighth of the roughly 60 patients. Neither rheumatoid arthritis patients nor age-matched healthy controls had significantly different CD8+ T-cell clonality from the other group.

Positive selection with magnetic beads achieved the isolation of CD4+ and CD8+ cells, followed by a flow cytometry check of purity. The receptor's source is an adult with rheumatoid arthritis. The sequenced material came from CD8+ T cells sorted from blood.

The CDR3 DNA reads TGTGCCAGTAGTCGGCGGAGGCAAAGGAACACTGAAGCTTTCTTT. Translation: CASSRRRQRNTEAFF. The V and J genes are TRBV19 and TRBJ1-1, with no clear D. Trimming shortened V by 5 bases and J by 1 base, and 14 bases separated the two germline ends. CDR3 length: 15 amino acids. The germline V gene encodes CDR1 LNHDA and CDR2 SQIVND (reference sequence).